This T cell receptor beta chain was observed in a study of T cell repertoires in cytomegalovirus infection. Study overall: In public TCR beta signatures, there were indications of both CMV infection and matching HLA type.

General study results and limits: Accumulated public TCR beta family frequency recognized individuals carrying CMV together with the relevant HLA.

This clonotype was recorded a few times. What it recognizes is unknown. This CDR3 is built from 15 residues. After removal of 6 bases from V and 7 bases from J, the junction contained 10 bases not matched to a gene. TCRdb re-called the reads through MiXCR, storing one row per CDR3 protein. This sample has hundreds of thousands of distinct CDR3 sequences, with roughly 26% found just once. This receptor was obtained from a human donor in good health (CMV status not recorded). Some clones in this sample may be carry-over from other donors' samples. The chain has TRBV12-3 or TRBV12-4 and TRBJ2-1, with 9 bases lining up with TRBD1. The source material was CD8+ T cells from PBMCs. CDR3 residues: CASRLGQGLLNEQFF. DNA for the CDR3: TGTGCCAGCAGACTTGGACAGGGGCTATTAAATGAGCAGTTCTTC.